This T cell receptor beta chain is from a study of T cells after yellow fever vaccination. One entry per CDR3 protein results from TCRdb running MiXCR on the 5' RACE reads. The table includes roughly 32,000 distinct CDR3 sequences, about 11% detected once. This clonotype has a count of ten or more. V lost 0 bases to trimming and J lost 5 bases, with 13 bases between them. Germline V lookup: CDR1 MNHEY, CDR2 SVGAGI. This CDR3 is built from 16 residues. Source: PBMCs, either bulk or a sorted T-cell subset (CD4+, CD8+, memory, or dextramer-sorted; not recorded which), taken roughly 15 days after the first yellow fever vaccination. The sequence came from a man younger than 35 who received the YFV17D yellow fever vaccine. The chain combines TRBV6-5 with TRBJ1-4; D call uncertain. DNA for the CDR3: TGTGCCAGCAGTTACTCGATTCGCAGTTTGAATGAAAAACTGTTTTTT. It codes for CASSYSIRSLNEKLFF.